These T cell receptor beta chains were read from a single sample in a study of graft-versus-host responses after intestinal transplantation. Sequenced by immunoSEQ multiplex PCR; TCRdb stores in-frame clones only, minus some. The sample shows some 36,000 clones, less than 95% of them seen only once. What these receptors recognize is not known. The material was unstimulated CD4+ T cells sorted from spleen or lymph node cells, obtained before transplant. All receptors come from a human donor who was the organ donor for an intestinal transplant. CDR3s include the opening cysteine and the closing phenylalanine or tryptophan.

CDR3 | V
CASSFVTGGTEAFF | TRBV5-6
CASSVVEGGEQYF | TRBV9
CASTILRGPYEQYF | TRBV7-2
CASSLAGQREQYF | TRBV5-1
CASSDRYGYTF | TRBV6-5
CASSLVSANTGELFF | TRBV7-2
CASSQGIPTGQGFRNTEAFF | TRBV4-1
CASSFGQGDQPQHF | TRBV5-6
CASSSMGGTGAYEQYF | TRBV28
CASGWAAGTSQDRQETQYF | TRBV12-5
CASSQVSAGAYNEQFF | TRBV14
CASSPGQDYEQYF | TRBV5-4
CASTEPGQQYGYTF | TRBV7-9
CASSATLGRTGELFF | TRBV5-1
CASSQASGKETQYF | TRBV4-3
CASRFSGGISSYEQYF | TRBV5-1
CASSLDYRETQYF | TRBV5-1
CASSLDRFQNTEAFF | TRBV5-4
CASSIDPQLNTGELFF | TRBV19
CASSPPGNYGYTF | TRBV6-6
CASSLGKGAPDIQYF | TRBV11-3
CASSVGGDYGYTF | TRBV4-2
CASSRTPSGANVLTF | TRBV7-2
CSARSLETQYF | TRBV20-1
CASRGVGDTEAFF | TRBV6-5
CASSLARLAGGRYNEQFF | TRBV7-9
CASSLPGGRETQYF | TRBV5-1
CASSRQANSNQPQHF | TRBV4-2
CASSTRTASSYEQYF | TRBV28
CASRRSGGSSYEQYF | TRBV6-5
CASSQAFRGDTDTQYF | TRBV4-2
CASSFVHEQYF | TRBV12-1
CASSKGQGAYEQYF | TRBV9
CASSLVRTGPNSPLHF | TRBV11-2
CASRQFLNTEAFF | TRBV5-1
CASSKSGTGSYEQYF | TRBV5-4
CASRMDGYSNQPQHF | TRBV6-5
CASSFQGALNEQFF | TRBV7-8
CASSLGSGASYEQYF | TRBV5-1
CASSLGTEDEQYF | TRBV5-1
CASSLGGKETQYF | TRBV5-4
CASSLGTASSYNSPLHF | TRBV5-6
CASSLSGDYGYTF | TRBV28
CASSGLSPTDTQYF | TRBV18
CASSPLLGEKLFF | TRBV18
CASSVLIGSPLHF | TRBV9